This T cell receptor (beta chain) was recovered during a study of metastatic and nonmetastatic thyroid tumors. Study-level information: Repertoires from blood and tumor or nodule tissue of malignant and benign thyroid patients were compared. Findings and limits, study-wide: Malignant thyroid tumors reportedly exceeded benign nodules significantly in TCR beta diversity, with the difference appearing in blood and tumor.

Every patient underwent thyroid surgery untreated. This clone showed up just once. Its antigen is unidentified. The authors' processing: The distant-metastasis classifier for papillary thyroid cancer was built from CDR3 differences across clinicopathological groups. TCRdb reprocessed the PCR reads using MiXCR. Here the V and J calls rest on TCRdb's processing, not on the authors' analysis. The sample includes some 21,000 clones, approximately 30% of them seen just once. The specimen sequenced was blood. This sequence originates from a female donor with papillary thyroid cancer or a benign thyroid nodule (not recorded which). Some clones in this sample may be carry-over from other donors' samples.

CDR3 DNA sequence: TGCGCCAGCAGCCCGTCGACAGGAGTGGACGGGGAGCTGTTTTTT. Translated, it gives CASSPSTGVDGELFF. The chain uses TRBV5-1 and TRBJ2-2; D is perhaps TRBD1 (6 bases). The CDR3 contains 15 residues. V was trimmed by 4 bases and J by 7 bases, leaving 17 bases between them. Germline V CDR1 and CDR2: SGHRS, YFSETQ.